A single sample is the source of the 29 T cell receptor beta chains below, sequenced in a study of cytomegalovirus exposure and HLA in healthy donors. The PCR made use of 60 Vbeta and 13 Jbeta primers. TCRdb's copy holds only in-frame clones and misses some; the assay was immunoSEQ multiplex PCR. This table holds some 150,000 clones, roughly 8.8% found once. Material: PBMCs. These receptors all come from a woman aged 40 to 50 in good health and CMV-seropositive.

This clone came up a few times. The chain links TRBV20-1 to TRBJ2-5, with D perhaps TRBD2 (6 bases). V was shortened by 6 bases and J by 5 bases, with 10 bases between the two germline ends. The CDR3 runs 11 residues. Germline loops: CDR1 DFQATT, CDR2 SNEGSKA (reference sequence). The CDR3 reads CSAEEGETQYF. The DNA for the CDR3 is TGCAGTGCCGAGGAGGGTGAGACCCAGTACTTC.

As concerns this clone: The sample has other DNA sequences that encode this CDR3 too. The chain employs TRBV5-6 and TRBJ1-3, with D perhaps matching TRBD1 (5 bases). Trimming removed 0 bases at V and 3 bases at J, with 10 bases between. Germline V gene sequence: CDR1 SGHDT, CDR2 YYEEEE. The CDR3 totals 15 residues. The CDR3 DNA follows: TGTGCCAGCAGCTTGGATGGGGGGAATGGAAACACCATATATTTT. It codes for CASSLDGGNGNTIYF. The whole variable domain, remainder taken from reference TRBV5-6 and TRBJ1-3, is DAGVTQSPTHLIKTRGQQVTLRCSPKSGHDTVSWYQQALGQGPQFIFQYYEEEERQRGNFPDRFSGHQFPNYSSELNVNALLLGDSALYLCASSLDGGNGNTIYFGEGSWLTVV.

V gene TRBV2 combines with J gene TRBJ2-7; 7 nucleotides line up with TRBD2. Germline loops: CDR1 SNHLY, CDR2 FYNNEI. Unmatched junction bases numbered 11, after V lost 8 bases and J lost 7 bases. This CDR3 is 13 amino acids long. The CDR3 nucleotides read TGTGCCAGCTCTAGGGAGGGAAGCACGGAGCAGTACTTC. As protein: CASSREGSTEQYF.

The rearrangement links TRBV7-7 to TRBJ2-2; perhaps TRBD2 as D (5 bases). Germline CDR1 and CDR2: SSHAT and FNYEAQ (reference sequence). V lost 5 bases, J lost 3 bases, and 13 bases lay in between. This CDR3 has 15 amino acids. The CDR3 loop is CASSPTSLDTGELFF. The CDR3 coding sequence is TGTGCCAGCAGCCCAACTAGTCTTGACACCGGGGAGCTGTTTTTT.

This clone was observed a handful of times. This same CDR3 is encoded by further DNA sequences in the sample. This sequence joins TRBV29-1 and TRBJ2-2; no reliable D call. V was trimmed by 1 base and J by 8 bases, leaving 8 bases between them. CDR1 and CDR2 from the germline V gene are SQVTM and ANQGSEA. The length of the CDR3 is 12 residues. CDR3 sequence (DNA): TGCAGCGTTGAAGGCGGTGGTGGGGAGCTGTTTTTT. Encoded protein: CSVEGGGGELFF.

This clone was recorded a few times. The genes are TRBV15 and TRBJ2-3; a weak D match, TRBD2 (7 bases). Trimming stripped 3 bases from V and 1 base from J, with 20 bases between. The CDR3 is 18 amino acids. Germline CDR1 reads LNHNV; CDR2 reads YYDKDF (reference sequence). The CDR3 loop reads CATSRGLGGAGGTDTQYF. The DNA for the CDR3 is TGTGCCACCAGCAGGGGTTTGGGGGGGGCAGGCGGCACAGATACGCAGTATTTT.

The chain uses TRBV11-3 and TRBJ2-5; 8 nucleotides line up with TRBD1. The germline V gene has CDR1 SGHNT and CDR2 YENEEA. The junction had 8 bases not matched to a gene; V was cut back by 5 bases and J by 0 bases. This CDR3 is built from 16 residues. The CDR3, as DNA: TGTGCCAGCAGCCGGGGACAGGAGTTGTACCAAGAGACCCAGTACTTC. Protein product: CASSRGQELYQETQYF.

The chain recombines TRBV7-9 with TRBJ2-5, with D tentatively TRBD2 (5 bases). CDR1 and CDR2 from the germline V gene are SEHNR and FQNEAQ (reference sequence). Trimming took off 1 base at V and 5 bases at J, with 11 bases between the two ends. There are 14 residues in the CDR3. The CDR3 reads CASSLDRGTETQYF. The CDR3 DNA follows: TGTGCCAGCAGCTTAGACCGGGGAACGGAGACCCAGTACTTC.

V and J are TRBV5-1 and TRBJ2-5, with D perhaps TRBD2 (5 bases). The CDR3 contains 14 residues. The ends were cut back, 0 bases at V and 2 bases at J, with 8 bases in the middle. CDR1 and CDR2 from the germline V gene are SGHRS and YFSETQ. The CDR3 bases are TGCGCCAGCAGCTTGGCGACGGGACAAGAGACCCAGTACTTC. Translated, it gives CASSLATGQETQYF.

The genes are TRBV11-2 and TRBJ2-2, with a tentative D call TRBD2 (5 bases). V was clipped by 1 base and J by 6 bases, with 9 bases between them. The CDR3 runs to 14 residues. The germline V gene has CDR1 SGHAT and CDR2 FQNNGV. For the CDR3, the DNA is TGTGCCAGCAGCTTAGTACGGGGTGCCGGGGAGCTGTTTTTT. Protein: CASSLVRGAGELFF.

The chain employs TRBV6-1 and TRBJ2-3; 7 bases align to TRBD2. CDR1 MNHNS and CDR2 SASEGT come from the germline V gene. V lost 6 bases to trimming and J lost 2 bases; unmatched junction nucleotides: 2. The CDR3 has 13 amino acids. CDR3 amino acids: CASRGGNTDTQYF. The CDR3 DNA follows: TGTGCCAGCAGGGGAGGGAACACAGATACGCAGTATTTT.

Only a few counts were recorded for this clone. The rearrangement links TRBV7-2 to TRBJ1-2, with D possibly being TRBD1 (6 bases). Trimming took off 0 bases at V and 3 bases at J, with 14 bases between the two ends. CDR3 size: 16 residues. Looked up from germline, CDR1 is SGHTA and CDR2 is FQGNSA. CDR3 in DNA: TGTGCCAGCAGCTTAGCGGGGGCTTTCGGGGACTATGGCTACACCTTC. Translated, it gives CASSLAGAFGDYGYTF.

The table lists this clone with a few counts. The rearrangement links TRBV29-1 to TRBJ1-6, with TRBD1 as a possible D gene (6 bases). Germline V gene lookup returns CDR1 SQVTM and CDR2 ANQGSEA. V gave up 4 bases and J gave up 9 bases, with 13 bases separating them. This CDR3 contains 13 residues. The CDR3 spells CSVASGDGSPLHF. In nucleotides, the CDR3 is TGCAGCGTTGCTTCAGGGGATGGTTCACCCCTCCACTTT.

The chain couples TRBV4-2 to TRBJ2-3, with D unresolved. Trimming stripped 4 bases from V and 3 bases from J, with 14 bases between. CDR1 is LGHNA and CDR2 is YNFKEQ in the germline V gene. This CDR3 region has 15 residues. CDR3 protein: CASSPKESWTDTQYF. As DNA, the CDR3 is TGTGCCAGCAGCCCTAAGGAGTCCTGGACAGATACGCAGTATTTT.

This clone has just a few counts. The chain joins TRBV20-1 to TRBJ2-7; D is uncertain. V shed 0 bases and J shed 5 bases, with 5 bases lying between them. The CDR3 contains 11 residues. Germline V CDR1 and CDR2: DFQATT, SNEGSKA (reference sequence). The CDR3 protein is CSARDSDEQYF. The CDR3 nucleotides are TGCAGTGCTAGAGATTCCGACGAGCAGTACTTC.

V gene TRBV11-2 combines with J gene TRBJ1-3; 7 nucleotides line up with TRBD1. Germline CDR1 reads SGHAT; CDR2 reads FQNNGV. With 2 bases clipped from V and 1 base from J, the junction kept 14 bases outside the gene matches. The length of the CDR3 is 19 residues. Here the CDR3 DNA reads TGTGCCAGCAGCTTAATGGGGACAGCCACTACACTTTCTGGAAACACCATATATTTT. This translates into CASSLMGTATTLSGNTIYF.

The rearrangement joins TRBV29-1 to TRBJ2-7; 10 bases are a match to TRBD2. Germline CDR1 reads SQVTM; CDR2 reads ANQGSEA. The CDR3 is made up of 15 amino acids. V was pared by 4 bases and J by 5 bases, with 11 bases of the junction left unmatched. CDR3 in DNA: TGCAGCGTTGTGGGAGGGTGGACTAGCGGCCACGAGCAGTACTTC. Its protein is CSVVGGWTSGHEQYF.

This clone was counted only a few times. V is TRBV10-2 and J is TRBJ1-5; 7 positions match TRBD1. CDR1 and CDR2 from the germline V gene are WSHSY and SAAADI. Unmatched junction bases numbered 3, after V lost 2 bases and J lost 5 bases. CDR3 length: 14 amino acids. CDR3 in DNA: TGCGCCAGCAGTGAGGTAGGGGGCGATCAGCCCCAGCATTTT. It yields the protein CASSEVGGDQPQHF.

This clone was counted only a few times. This chain connects TRBV2 to TRBJ1-6, with 8 bases aligning to TRBD1. V was clipped by 11 bases and J by 6 bases; unmatched bases: 6. Germline V gene sequence: CDR1 SNHLY, CDR2 FYNNEI. The CDR3 totals 13 residues. The DNA for the CDR3 is TGTGCCCGCCAAGGACAGGGTAATTCACCCCTCCACTTT. It is translated as CARQGQGNSPLHF.

This clone turned up a few times. The V call is TRBV18, the J call TRBJ2-7; TRBD2 matches at 10 bases. The CDR3 loop spans 15 amino acids. CDR1 is KGHSH, CDR2 LQKENI, per germline. V trimming: 3 bases; J trimming: 2 bases; junction bases outside the gene matches: 4. The CDR3 region is CASSPSGGPTYEQYF. For the CDR3, the DNA is TGTGCCAGCTCACCTAGCGGGGGGCCTACCTACGAGCAGTACTTC.

The gene calls are TRBV4-1 and TRBJ2-3; 7 bases match TRBD2. V lost 4 bases, J lost 1 base, and 8 bases stayed unmatched. Germline V CDR1 and CDR2: MGHRA, YSYEKL. CDR3 length equals 16 residues. CDR3 nucleotides: TGCGCCAGCAGCCCACCCCTGGGGGGGGGCACAGATACGCAGTATTTT. Translated, it gives CASSPPLGGGTDTQYF.

This clone occurred a few times. J is TRBJ1-1 and V is TRBV5-1, with 9 bases fitting TRBD1. The CDR3 is 13 amino acids. V shed 4 bases and J 5 bases; nucleotides not matched to a gene: 3. Germline assignment: CDR1 SGHRS and CDR2 YFSETQ. The CDR3 bases are TGCGCCAGCAGCCCCGGGACAGGGACTGAAGCTTTCTTT. This sequence encodes CASSPGTGTEAFF.

This clone was counted between two and nine times. CDR3 sequence: CASSATGDTEAFF. Written as DNA, the CDR3 is TGTGCCAGCTCAGCGACAGGTGACACTGAAGCTTTCTTT. The chain recombines TRBV18 with TRBJ1-1, with a possible D match to TRBD1 (6 bases). Trimming took 5 bases from V and 3 from J, leaving 10 bases between them. The CDR3 loop spans 13 amino acids. Germline V lookup: CDR1 KGHSH, CDR2 LQKENI. Full variable domain (remainder filled in from reference TRBV18 and TRBJ1-1): NAGVMQNPRHLVRRRGQEARLRCSPMKGHSHVYWYRQLPEEGLKFMVYLQKENIIDESGMPKERFSAEFPKEGPSILRIQQVVRGDSAAYFCASSATGDTEAFFGQGTRLTVV.

This clone was seen only a few times. The chain joins TRBV6-5 to TRBJ1-2; D call uncertain. Between the trimmed V and J ends, which lost 2 bases and 4 bases, there was a span of 11 bases. The CDR3 has 14 amino acids. From germline, CDR1 is MNHEY and CDR2 SVGAGI. In DNA form, the CDR3 reads TGTGCCAGCAGTTACATAGGGAGGACCTATGGCTACACCTTC. Protein sequence: CASSYIGRTYGYTF.

Only a few counts were recorded for this clone. The chain combines TRBV5-1 with TRBJ1-3; D remains ambiguous. Looked up from germline, CDR1 is SGHRS and CDR2 is YFSETQ. V lost 6 bases and J 1 base, leaving 14 bases between the germline ends. This CDR3 is 15 amino acids long. CDR3 sequence: CASINPSGSGNTIYF. In DNA, the CDR3 is TGCGCCAGCATCAACCCCTCCGGTTCTGGAAACACCATATATTTT. Full variable domain (outside the CDR3, taken from reference TRBV5-1 and TRBJ1-3): KAGVTQTPRYLIKTRGQQVTLSCSPISGHRSVSWYQQTPGQGLQFLFEYFSETQRNKGNFPGRFSGRQFSNSRSEMNVSTLELGDSALYLCASINPSGSGNTIYFGEGSWLTVV.

J is TRBJ2-1 and V is TRBV5-6, with 7 nucleotides matching TRBD1. Germline V gene sequence: CDR1 SGHDT, CDR2 YYEEEE. This CDR3 comprises 15 residues. V lost 2 bases and J lost 8; bases outside the gene matches: 10. CDR3 nucleotides: TGTGCCAGCAGCTTCTCACCGGACAGGCCCGATGAGCAGTTCTTC. It codes for CASSFSPDRPDEQFF.

This clone was detected a few times. The chain combines TRBV7-3 with TRBJ2-3, with 7 nucleotides matching TRBD2. With V trimmed by 3 bases and J by 4 bases, 1 base remained unmatched. Germline CDR1 SGHTA, CDR2 FQGTGA. This CDR3 has 13 amino acids. Here the CDR3 DNA reads TGTGCCAGCAGCTTGAGCGGGGCAGATACGCAGTATTTT. Its translation is CASSLSGADTQYF. The full variable domain, its missing parts supplied by reference TRBV7-3 and TRBJ2-3, is GAGVSQTPSNKVTEKGKYVELRCDPISGHTALYWYRQSLGQGPEFLIYFQGTGAADDSGLPNDRFFAVRPEGSVSTLKIQRTERGDSAVYLCASSLSGADTQYFGPGTRLTVL.

This clone occurred a few times. This chain joins TRBV6-1 and TRBJ1-5; TRBD1 matches 8 bases. There are 12 residues in the CDR3. CDR1 MNHNS and CDR2 SASEGT come from the germline V gene. J was trimmed by 7 bases and V by 11 bases; bases with no gene match: 7. The CDR3 spells CAGKTGDQPQHF. The CDR3, as DNA: TGTGCCGGAAAGACAGGGGACCAGCCCCAGCATTTT.

This clone has more than one count but fewer than ten. CDR3 DNA: TGTGCCAGCAGCCTCGGACAGGGGCGAAGGACAGATACGCAGTATTTT. Translating gives CASSLGQGRRTDTQYF. The rearrangement links TRBV4-2 to TRBJ2-3, with 9 bases lining up with TRBD1. The germline CDR1 and CDR2 sequences are LGHNA and YNFKEQ. Trimming took 4 bases from V and 3 from J; bases not matched to a gene: 8. The CDR3 has 16 residues.